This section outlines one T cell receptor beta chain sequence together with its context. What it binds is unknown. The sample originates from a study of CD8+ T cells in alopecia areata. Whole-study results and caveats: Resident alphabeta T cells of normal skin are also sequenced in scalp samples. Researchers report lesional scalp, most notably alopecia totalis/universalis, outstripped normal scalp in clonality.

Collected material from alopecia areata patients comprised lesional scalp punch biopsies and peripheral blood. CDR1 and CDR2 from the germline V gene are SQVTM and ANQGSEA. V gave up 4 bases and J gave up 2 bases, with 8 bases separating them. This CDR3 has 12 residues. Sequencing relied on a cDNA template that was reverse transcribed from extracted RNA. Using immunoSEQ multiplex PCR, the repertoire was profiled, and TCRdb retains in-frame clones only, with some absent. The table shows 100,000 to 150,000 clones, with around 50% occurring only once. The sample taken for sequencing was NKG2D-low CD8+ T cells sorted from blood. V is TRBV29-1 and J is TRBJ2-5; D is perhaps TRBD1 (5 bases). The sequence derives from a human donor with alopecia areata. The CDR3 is CSVVGVQETQYF. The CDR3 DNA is TGCAGCGTTGTAGGGGTTCAAGAGACCCAGTACTTC.